This T cell receptor beta chain was captured by sequencing in a study of T-cell reconstitution after alpha-beta-depleted transplantation in children. General study points: Where alpha-beta T cells came from about two months after transplant was reportedly several hundred expanded graft clones.

The library targeted TCRbeta and was prepared with unique molecular identifiers. From the PCR reads, TCRdb called clonotypes with MiXCR, one entry per CDR3 protein. This table has some 460,000 distinct CDR3 sequences, 15% to 20% appearing once. Germline V gene lookup returns CDR1 LGHNA and CDR2 YSLEER. The CDR3 is 16 amino acids. V was clipped by 0 bases and J by 5 bases, with 13 bases between them. This clonotype showed up just a few times. What it binds is unknown. This sample comprised PBMCs, mostly from graft donor cells, obtained 360 days after TCRalphabeta/CD19-depleted stem cell transplant. The chain joins TRBV4-3 to TRBJ2-2; TRBD2 is a possible D gene (6 bases). The origin of this receptor is a boy under three years old who had a stem cell transplant for Wiskott-Aldrich syndrome, so the T cells may come from the graft donor. As DNA, the CDR3 is TGCGCCAGCAGCCAAGAAGCGGGTTTCGGGACCGGGGAGCTGTTTTTT. Translated: CASSQEAGFGTGELFF.